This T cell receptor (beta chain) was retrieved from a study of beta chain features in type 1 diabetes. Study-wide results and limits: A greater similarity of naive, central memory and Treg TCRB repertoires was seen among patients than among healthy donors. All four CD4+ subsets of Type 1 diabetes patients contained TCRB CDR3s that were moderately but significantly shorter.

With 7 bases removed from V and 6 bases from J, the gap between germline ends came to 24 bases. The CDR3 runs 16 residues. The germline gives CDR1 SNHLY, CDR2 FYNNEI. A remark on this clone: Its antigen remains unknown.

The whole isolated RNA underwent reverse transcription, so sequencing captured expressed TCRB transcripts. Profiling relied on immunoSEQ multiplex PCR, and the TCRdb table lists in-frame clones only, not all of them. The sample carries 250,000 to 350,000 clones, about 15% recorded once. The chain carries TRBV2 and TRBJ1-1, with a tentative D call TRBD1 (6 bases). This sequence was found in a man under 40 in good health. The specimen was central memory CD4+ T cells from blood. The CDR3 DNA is TGTGCCAGCAACACAGCAGGGGCTCCCTTAAAGGCTGAAGCTTTCTTT. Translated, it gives CASNTAGAPLKAEAFF.